This T cell receptor (beta chain) was recovered during a study of neurological immune-mediated disorders. At least ten counts were recorded for this clonotype. Each sorted-subset library came from fewer than 1.3 million CD4+ or CD8+ T cells. TCRdb fed the 5' RACE reads into MiXCR, producing one record per CDR3 protein. The sample shows more than 15,000 distinct CDR3 sequences, 3.5% of them seen only once. This CDR3 spans 15 amino acids. J gave up 0 bases and V 6 bases, and 5 bases lay outside the gene matches. The clonotype comes from a woman aged 40 to 50 in good health. Sequencing used CD8+ T cells from blood. This chain uses TRBV12-3 or TRBV12-4 with TRBJ2-3; 8 nucleotides align to TRBD2. CDR3 nucleotide sequence: TGTGCCAGCAGCCCTAGCGGGCGGAGCACAGATACGCAGTATTTT. This encodes CASSPSGRSTDTQYF.